The source of this T cell receptor beta chain is a study of Ad26.COV2.S vaccination and SARS-CoV-2 variants. Study summary: Of the COV1001 trial arms, the Ad26.COV2.S arm included the donor.

Treatment reported: around 19 received Ad26.COV2.S at low or high dose, single or two shots; about five received placebo; per-sample allocation not given. Specimen acquisition occurred on day 63 following the initial vaccine or placebo injection. An adult aged 18-55 years in Boston served as the donor. The protocol was immunoSEQ multiplex PCR, while the TCRdb copy is restricted to in-frame clones and leaves out a portion. The data contain about 320,000 clones, roughly 88% of them singletons. With 5 bases removed from V and 6 bases from J, the gap between germline ends came to 16 bases. Germline lookup yields CDR1 SQVTM and CDR2 ANQGSEA. The CDR3 extends over 13 amino acids. With respect to this clone: The antigen remains unidentified.

Points from the study as a whole: Reportedly, spike-specific CD8+ and CD4+ T cell responses achieved substantial breadth once vaccination had taken place. Spike-specific TCR breadth was greater in vaccine than placebo recipients.

Sequencing used peripheral blood, obtained in a trial of Ad26.COV2.S vaccine versus placebo. The clonotype comes from a person aged 18 to 59 who received the Ad26.COV2.S COVID-19 vaccine or a placebo. The chain has TRBV29-1 and TRBJ1-1, with a weak D call TRBD1 (5 bases). The DNA of the CDR3 is TGCAGCGTTCTGGGGGTTAGCGTCTCTGAAGCTTTCTTT. Translating gives CSVLGVSVSEAFF.